The rows below give T cell receptor beta chains drawn from one sample of a study of blood T cells in healthy people across ages. TCRdb fed the 5' RACE reads into MiXCR, producing one record per CDR3 protein. The sample shows 550,000 to 700,000 distinct CDR3 sequences, approximately 30% of them seen only once. Sequencing was performed on blood. The receptors were gathered from a woman in her 70s in good health. Both conserved end residues are part of each CDR3. The D gene is left open where the match is weak. A row's size may be missing; if present it is once, few, many or a size class.

>TRBJ1-6|TRBV7-2|NA|TRBD1
TGTGCCAGCAGCATACAGGGGACTAATTCACCCCTCCACTTT
CASSIQGTNSPLHF
>TRBJ1-1|TRBV7-9|NA|TRBD1
TGTGCCAGCAGCCGGACAGGGGCCGGCACTGAAGCTTTCTTT
CASSRTGAGTEAFF
>TRBJ1-2|TRBV7-9|NA|NA
TGTGCCAGCAGCCTACAGGTCCACTATGGCTACACCTTC
CASSLQVHYGYTF
>TRBJ2-5|TRBV9|few|NA
TGTGCCAGCAGCGTAAGCGCCCTAGGCGAAGAGACCCAGTACTTC
CASSVSALGEETQYF
>TRBJ1-4|TRBV12-3/TRBV12-4|NA|NA
TGTGCCAGCAGTTTAGCGGCGGGGGGCCCACTGTTTTTT
CASSLAAGGPLFF
>TRBJ2-1|TRBV29-1|few|NA
TGCAGCTCACAGGGTTCAGGCGGGAATGAGCAGTTCTTC
CSSQGSGGNEQFF
>TRBJ2-1|TRBV29-1|few|TRBD1
TGCAGCGTAGTGAGGACAGGGTATAACAATGAGCAGTTCTTC
CSVVRTGYNNEQFF
>TRBJ2-2|TRBV9|few|NA
TGTGCCAGCAGCGCCACCGGGACCAAAACCGGGGAGCTGTTTTTT
CASSATGTKTGELFF
>TRBJ2-5|TRBV29-1|many|NA
TGCAGCGCAAAAAAGCCGGGGCGCCAAGAGACCCAGTACTTC
CSAKKPGRQETQYF
>TRBJ1-2|TRBV3-1|NA|NA
TGTGCCAGCAGCCAGGCAGAGACTGGCTACACCTTC
CASSQAETGYTF
>TRBJ2-1|TRBV5-1|NA|NA
TGCGCCAGCGGCGGACTAACTAGTACCCCAACAAATGAGCAGTTCTTC
CASGGLTSTPTNEQFF
>TRBJ2-5|TRBV7-7|NA|TRBD1
TGTGCTAGCAGCTTCCAGACAGGGGATGAGACCCAGTACTTC
CASSFQTGDETQYF
>TRBJ2-7|TRBV20-1|NA|NA
TGCAGTGCTCCTATTCCGACATCCTACGAGCAGTACTTC
CSAPIPTSYEQYF
>TRBJ2-6|TRBV5-1|few|NA
TGCGCCAGCAGGAGGGTGGTCTCTGGGGCCAACGTCCTGACTTTC
CASRRVVSGANVLTF
>TRBJ1-4|TRBV20-1|NA|NA
TGCAGTGCTAGAGTAATTCTCCGGACAGCGCAGGGTGAAAAACTGTTTTTT
CSARVILRTAQGEKLFF